Below, one T cell receptor (beta chain) is given with its context. The antigen remains unidentified. The data derive from a study of lymphopenia after photon versus proton radiotherapy. Findings of the study overall: Photon-treated patients lost naive T cells and TCR diversity; proton-treated stayed stable. In patients who died, overall survival fell as post-nadir TCR diversity dropped more. Authors raise, but do not show, better survival with proton therapy.

Here immunoSEQ multiplex PCR was the method, and the copy in TCRdb shows in-frame clones only, minus some. The sample consists of roughly 30,000 clones, 81% of them appearing once. Germline-derived CDR1 and CDR2 are SEHNR and FQNEAQ (reference sequence). This CDR3 has 14 amino acids. Trimming stripped 1 base from V and 4 bases from J, with 10 bases between. The chain employs TRBV7-9 and TRBJ1-2; D remains ambiguous. The sample in question was peripheral blood, obtained from a patient treated with photon-based radiotherapy. The source of this sequence is a man over 45 with gastric cancer. The CDR3, as DNA: TGTGCCAGCAGCTTAGATACAGAATTCTATGGCTACACCTTC. As protein: CASSLDTEFYGYTF.